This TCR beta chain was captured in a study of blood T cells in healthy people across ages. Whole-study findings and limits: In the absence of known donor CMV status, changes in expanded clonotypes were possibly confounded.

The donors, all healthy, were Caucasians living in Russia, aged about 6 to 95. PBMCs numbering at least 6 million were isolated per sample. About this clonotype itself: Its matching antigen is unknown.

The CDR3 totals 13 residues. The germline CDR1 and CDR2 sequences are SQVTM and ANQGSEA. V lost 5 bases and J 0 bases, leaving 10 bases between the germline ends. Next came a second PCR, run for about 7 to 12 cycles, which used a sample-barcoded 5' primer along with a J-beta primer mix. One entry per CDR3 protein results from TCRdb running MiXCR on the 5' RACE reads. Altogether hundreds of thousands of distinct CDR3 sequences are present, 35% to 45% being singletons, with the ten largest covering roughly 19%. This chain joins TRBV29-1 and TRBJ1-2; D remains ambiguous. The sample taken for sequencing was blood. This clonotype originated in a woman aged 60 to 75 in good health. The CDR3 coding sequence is TGCAGCGTTTCGAGGGTTCCTAACTATGGCTACACCTTC. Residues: CSVSRVPNYGYTF.